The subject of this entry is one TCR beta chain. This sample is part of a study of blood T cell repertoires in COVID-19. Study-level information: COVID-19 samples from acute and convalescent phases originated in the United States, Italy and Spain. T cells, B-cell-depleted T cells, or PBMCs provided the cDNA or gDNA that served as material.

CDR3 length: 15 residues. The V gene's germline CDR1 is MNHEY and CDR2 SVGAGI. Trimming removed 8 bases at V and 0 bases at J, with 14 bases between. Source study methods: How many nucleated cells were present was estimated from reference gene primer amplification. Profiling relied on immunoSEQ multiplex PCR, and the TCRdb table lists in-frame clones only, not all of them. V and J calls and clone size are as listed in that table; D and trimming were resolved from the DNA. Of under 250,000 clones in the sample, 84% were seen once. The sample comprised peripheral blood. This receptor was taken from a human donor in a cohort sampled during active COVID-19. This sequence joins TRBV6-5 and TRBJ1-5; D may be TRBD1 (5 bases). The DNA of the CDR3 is TGTGCCAGCCGACGGGGGTCTGATAGCAATCAGCCCCAGCATTTT. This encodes CASRRGSDSNQPQHF.